This T cell receptor (beta chain) was sequenced for a study of T cell repertoires in cytomegalovirus infection. Regarding this clonotype: Its antigen remains unidentified.

TCRdb re-called the reads with MiXCR, one entry per CDR3 protein. The data contain approximately 770,000 distinct CDR3 sequences, about 28% of them singletons. The length of the CDR3 is 14 residues. The V gene's germline CDR1 is LNHDA and CDR2 SQIVND (reference sequence). The junction had 3 bases not matched to a gene; V was cut back by 4 bases and J by 4 bases. V is TRBV19 and J is TRBJ2-4; TRBD1 matches at 8 bases. The sequence came from a human donor in good health (CMV status not recorded). Some clones in this sample may be carry-over from other donors' samples. The source material was cultured CD8+ T cells from PBMCs, sampled from culture after CMV antigen stimulation. The CDR3 DNA reads TGTGCCAGTAGTAAGACAGGGGCGAAAAACATTCAGTACTTC. Translated, it gives CASSKTGAKNIQYF.